Listed below are T cell receptor beta chains from one sample, sequenced in a study of OX40 agonist ivuxolimab in advanced cancers. The data were produced by immunoSEQ multiplex PCR, yet TCRdb's version contains in-frame clones alone and is incomplete. In the table there are around 26,000 clones, roughly 90% of which are singletons. The sample was CD4+ or CD8+ T cells sorted from blood, taken in a trial of the OX40 agonist ivuxolimab. The receptors come from an adult with an advanced solid tumor such as melanoma, head and neck, liver or kidney cancer. The conserved cysteine and the conserved F or W are not part of the CDR3 here. The order of the fields is D gene, J gene, clone size, V gene, CDR3 protein. The D gene is left open where the match is weak. Clone sizes are given selectively: once, few, many, or a class where the clone is expanded.

>NA|TRBJ1-4|NA|TRBV4-1
ASSQDHEKLF
>TRBD2|TRBJ2-2|NA|TRBV9
ASSQSTSGGNTGELF
>NA|TRBJ1-1|NA|TRBV6-5
ASSFTLNTEAF
>NA|TRBJ1-4|NA|TRBV25-1
ASSEYAGATNEKLF
>TRBD2|TRBJ2-2|once|TRBV11-3
ASRHIAGGPGELF
>NA|TRBJ2-3|few|TRBV11-1
ASSLGTPTDTQY
>TRBD1|TRBJ2-7|NA|TRBV11-2
ASSLGQGGHEQY
>NA|TRBJ2-7|medium-sized|TRBV2
ASGTYEQY
>NA|TRBJ2-7|NA|TRBV19
ASSIGQTSYEQY
>TRBD1|TRBJ2-7|NA|TRBV2
ASLGGQGLGSYEQY
>NA|TRBJ2-7|NA|TRBV7-9
ASSLGLRGYEQY
>NA|TRBJ2-3|NA|TRBV4-1
ASSQGVVSSTDTQY
>NA|TRBJ1-1|NA|TRBV19
ASTPDIFQPNTEAF
>TRBD2|TRBJ2-1|NA|TRBV14
ASSQDRSSGIIANEQF
>NA|TRBJ2-1|NA|TRBV6-6
ASSLGARLYNEQF
>TRBD1|TRBJ2-7|NA|TRBV5-4
ASSPGDRGFYEQY
>NA|TRBJ1-3|NA|TRBV4-3
ASSQETNLSGNTIY
>NA|TRBJ2-2|NA|TRBV29-1
SVVWGFTGELF
>TRBD2|TRBJ2-1|NA|TRBV6-5
ASSSFFPTSGEQF
>NA|TRBJ2-1|NA|TRBV7-9
ASSSSFLDNEQF
>NA|TRBJ2-7|NA|TRBV6-5
ASSYSDSPSYEQY
>TRBD2|TRBJ2-5|NA|TRBV19
ASSFSRGETQY
>NA|TRBJ2-1|NA|TRBV28
ATTTRDLTRTPDPLINEQF
>TRBD1|TRBJ2-5|few|TRBV6-6
ASSPLRDRGIETQY
>TRBD2|TRBJ2-1|NA|TRBV7-9
ASSLSLAGDYNEQF
>NA|TRBJ2-7|NA|TRBV7-8
ASSLDHRRGLYEQY
>TRBD1|TRBJ1-3|NA|TRBV15
ATSREGVRTGVSGNTIY
>TRBD2|TRBJ2-1|NA|TRBV4-2
ASSQDRSGEDNEQF
>TRBD2|TRBJ2-1|NA|TRBV4-1
ASSQDGTSGISSEQF
>NA|TRBJ1-2|NA|TRBV14
ASSPHLGGAVGYT
>NA|TRBJ2-7|NA|TRBV5-4
ASSQEAGVAAYEQY
>TRBD1|TRBJ2-7|NA|TRBV28
ASSLGGQTEQY
>TRBD2|TRBJ2-3|NA|TRBV7-6
ASSLAGGGATDTQY
>TRBD1|TRBJ2-7|NA|TRBV5-6
ASSLVGDSMYEQY
>NA|TRBJ1-5|NA|TRBV15
ATSKDFLGAVNQPQH
>NA|TRBJ2-7|NA|TRBV4-2
ASSPRSSGDEQY
>NA|TRBJ2-7|NA|TRBV30
AWSGWDNLYEQY
>NA|TRBJ2-3|NA|TRBV9
ASNTSPSASTDTQY
>NA|TRBJ1-4|NA|TRBV29-1
SVVKGGNEKLF
>TRBD1|TRBJ2-6|NA|TRBV4-3
ASSQEFGTVSSGANVLT
>TRBD2|TRBJ2-7|NA|TRBV25-1
ASSAVVAGGREQY
>TRBD1|TRBJ2-7|NA|TRBV7-9
ASSYRTGGLNEQY
>NA|TRBJ2-1|NA|TRBV5-1
ASKGGGGPEQF
>TRBD2|TRBJ2-1|NA|TRBV19
ASSISTSGSSEQF
>NA|TRBJ1-3|NA|TRBV9
ASSVGGEGNTIY
>TRBD2|TRBJ2-1|NA|TRBV7-9
ASSSGTSSEQF
>NA|TRBJ1-1|NA|TRBV9
ASSPRTVNTEAF
>TRBD1|TRBJ2-7|NA|TRBV7-3
ASSEQGEAYEQY
>NA|TRBJ1-5|NA|TRBV4-1
ASSQVANQPQH
>NA|TRBJ1-5|NA|TRBV7-8
ASSLGLTNQPQH
>TRBD1|TRBJ1-1|NA|TRBV19
ASSWTGDGNTEAF
>TRBD2|TRBJ2-3|NA|TRBV4-1
ASSQAPLAGYTDTQY